This T cell receptor beta chain was recorded in a study of identical twins. Germline loops: CDR1 SGHDT, CDR2 YYEEEE. The CDR3 sequence is 15 residues long. V was trimmed by 0 bases and J by 0 bases, leaving 7 bases between them. This clonotype was seen ten or more times. MiXCR, applied by TCRdb to the 5' RACE reads, yields one record per CDR3 protein. The profile shows approximately 260,000 distinct CDR3 sequences, around an eighth of them singletons. The sequence derives from a woman between 18 and 29 years old in good health. Material for sequencing was memory (CD45RO+) T cells sorted from blood. The chain joins TRBV5-6 to TRBJ2-1; the D is unclear. As DNA, the CDR3 is TGTGCCAGCAGCTTGGACCCGAGCTCCTACAATGAGCAGTTCTTC. Translated, it gives CASSLDPSSYNEQFF.